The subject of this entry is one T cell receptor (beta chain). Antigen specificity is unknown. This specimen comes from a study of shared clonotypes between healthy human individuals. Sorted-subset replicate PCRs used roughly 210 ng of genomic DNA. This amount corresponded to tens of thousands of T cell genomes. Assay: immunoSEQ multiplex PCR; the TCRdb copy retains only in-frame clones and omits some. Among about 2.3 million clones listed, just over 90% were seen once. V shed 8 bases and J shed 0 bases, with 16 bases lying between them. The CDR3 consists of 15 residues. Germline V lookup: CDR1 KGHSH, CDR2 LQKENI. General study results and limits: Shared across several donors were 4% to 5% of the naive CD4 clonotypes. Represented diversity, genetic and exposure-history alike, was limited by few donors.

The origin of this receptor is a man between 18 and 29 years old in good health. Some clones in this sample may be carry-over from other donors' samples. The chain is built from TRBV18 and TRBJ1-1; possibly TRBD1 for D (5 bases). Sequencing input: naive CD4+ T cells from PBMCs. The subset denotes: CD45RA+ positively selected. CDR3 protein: CASTDRITLNTEAFF. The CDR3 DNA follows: TGTGCCAGCACAGACAGAATAACCCTGAACACTGAAGCTTTCTTT. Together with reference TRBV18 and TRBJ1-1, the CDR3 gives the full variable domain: NAGVMQNPRHLVRRRGQEARLRCSPMKGHSHVYWYRQLPEEGLKFMVYLQKENIIDESGMPKERFSAEFPKEGPSILRIQQVVRGDSAAYFCASTDRITLNTEAFFGQGTRLTVV.